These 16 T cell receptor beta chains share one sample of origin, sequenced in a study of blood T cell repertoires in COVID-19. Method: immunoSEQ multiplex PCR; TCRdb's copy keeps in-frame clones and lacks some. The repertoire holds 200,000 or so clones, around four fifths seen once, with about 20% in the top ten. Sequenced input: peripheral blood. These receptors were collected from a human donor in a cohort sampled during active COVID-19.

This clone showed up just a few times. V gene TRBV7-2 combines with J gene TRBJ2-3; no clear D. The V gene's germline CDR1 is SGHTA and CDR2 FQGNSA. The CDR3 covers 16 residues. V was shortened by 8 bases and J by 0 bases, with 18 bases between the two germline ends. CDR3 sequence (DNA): TGTGCCAGCCGCTCGTTGGGTCGCGGAAGCACAGATACGCAGTATTTT. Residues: CASRSLGRGSTDTQYF.

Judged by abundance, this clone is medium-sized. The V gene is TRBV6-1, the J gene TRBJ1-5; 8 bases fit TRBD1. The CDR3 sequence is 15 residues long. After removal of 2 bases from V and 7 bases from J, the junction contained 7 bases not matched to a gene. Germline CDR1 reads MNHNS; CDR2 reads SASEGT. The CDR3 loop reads CASSESTGGWQPQHF. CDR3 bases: TGTGCCAGCAGTGAATCTACAGGGGGTTGGCAGCCCCAGCATTTT.

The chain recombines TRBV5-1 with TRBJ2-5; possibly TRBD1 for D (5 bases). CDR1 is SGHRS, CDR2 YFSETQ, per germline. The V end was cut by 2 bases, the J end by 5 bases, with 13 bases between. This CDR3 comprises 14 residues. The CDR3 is CASSFQGSQETQYF. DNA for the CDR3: TGCGCCAGCAGCTTTCAGGGTTCGCAGGAGACCCAGTACTTC.

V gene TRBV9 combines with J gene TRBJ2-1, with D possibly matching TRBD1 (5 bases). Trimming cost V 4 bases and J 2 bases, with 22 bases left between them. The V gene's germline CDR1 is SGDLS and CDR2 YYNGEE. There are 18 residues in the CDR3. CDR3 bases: TGTGCCAGCAGCCTAACCAAGGGGCAGCACTACACCTACAATGAGCAGTTCTTC. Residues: CASSLTKGQHYTYNEQFF.

This CDR3 is CASNRVFETTNTGELFF. The CDR3, as DNA: TGTGCCAGCAACAGGGTTTTCGAGACTACAAACACCGGGGAGCTGTTTTTT. V usage is TRBV5-8 and J usage is TRBJ2-2; a weak D match, TRBD1 (6 bases). V lost 6 bases to trimming and J lost 2 bases, with 20 bases between them. The germline gives CDR1 SGHTS, CDR2 YDEGEE. The CDR3 spans 17 residues.

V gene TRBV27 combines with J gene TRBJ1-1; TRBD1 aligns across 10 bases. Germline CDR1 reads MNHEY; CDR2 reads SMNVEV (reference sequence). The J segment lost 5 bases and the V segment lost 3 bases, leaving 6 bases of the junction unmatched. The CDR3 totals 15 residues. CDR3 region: CASSFGTGVRTEAFF. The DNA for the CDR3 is TGTGCCAGCAGTTTTGGGACAGGGGTAAGGACTGAAGCTTTCTTT.

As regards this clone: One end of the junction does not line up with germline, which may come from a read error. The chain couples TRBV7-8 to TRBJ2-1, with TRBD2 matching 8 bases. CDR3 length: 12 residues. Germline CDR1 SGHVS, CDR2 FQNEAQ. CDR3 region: CASSQAGLGSLF. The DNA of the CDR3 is TGTGCCAGCAGCCAAGCGGGACTAGGTAGTCTCTTC.

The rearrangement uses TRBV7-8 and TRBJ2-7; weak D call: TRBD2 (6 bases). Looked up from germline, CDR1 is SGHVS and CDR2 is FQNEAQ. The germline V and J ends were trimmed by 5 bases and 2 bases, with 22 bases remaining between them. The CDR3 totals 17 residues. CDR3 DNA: TGTGCCAGCAGCGGCTCCAGGAATCGCGCGGGGACCTACGAGCAGTACGTC. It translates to CASSGSRNRAGTYEQYV.

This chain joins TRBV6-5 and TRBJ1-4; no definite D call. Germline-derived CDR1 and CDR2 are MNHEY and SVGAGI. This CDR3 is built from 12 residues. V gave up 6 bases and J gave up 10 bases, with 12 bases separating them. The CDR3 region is CASSGDVIKLFF. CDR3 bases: TGTGCCAGCAGCGGAGACGTAATAAAACTGTTTTTT.

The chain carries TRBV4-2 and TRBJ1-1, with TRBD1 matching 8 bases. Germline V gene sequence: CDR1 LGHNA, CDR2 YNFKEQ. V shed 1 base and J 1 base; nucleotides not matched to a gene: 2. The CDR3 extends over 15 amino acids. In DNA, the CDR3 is TGTGCCAGCAGCCAAGGCAGGGGGCAGAACACTGAAGCTTTCTTT. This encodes CASSQGRGQNTEAFF.

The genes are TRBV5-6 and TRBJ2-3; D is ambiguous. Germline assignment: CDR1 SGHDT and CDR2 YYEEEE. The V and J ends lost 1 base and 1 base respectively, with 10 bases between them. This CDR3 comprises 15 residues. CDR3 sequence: CASSLYAVGTDTQYF. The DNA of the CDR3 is TGTGCCAGCAGCTTGTATGCGGTTGGCACAGATACGCAGTATTTT.

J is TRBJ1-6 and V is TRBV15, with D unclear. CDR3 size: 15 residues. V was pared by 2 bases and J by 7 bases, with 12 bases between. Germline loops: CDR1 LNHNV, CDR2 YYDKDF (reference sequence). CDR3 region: CATSRIRVGNSPLHF. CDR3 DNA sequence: TGTGCCACCAGCAGAATTCGGGTAGGAAATTCACCCCTCCACTTT.

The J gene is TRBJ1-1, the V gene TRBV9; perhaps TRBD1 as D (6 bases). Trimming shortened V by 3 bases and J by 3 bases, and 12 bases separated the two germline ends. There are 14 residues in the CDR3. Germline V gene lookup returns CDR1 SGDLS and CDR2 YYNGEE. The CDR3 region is CASSGGHSYTEAFF. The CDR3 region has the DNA TGTGCCAGCAGCGGGGGACACTCGTACACTGAAGCTTTCTTT.

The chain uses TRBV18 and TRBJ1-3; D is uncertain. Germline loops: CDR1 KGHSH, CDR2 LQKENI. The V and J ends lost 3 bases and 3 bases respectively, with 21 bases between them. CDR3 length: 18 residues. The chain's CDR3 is CASSPRPSWIRGGNTIYF. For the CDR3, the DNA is TGTGCCAGCTCACCGCGACCATCGTGGATTCGCGGTGGAAACACCATATATTTT.

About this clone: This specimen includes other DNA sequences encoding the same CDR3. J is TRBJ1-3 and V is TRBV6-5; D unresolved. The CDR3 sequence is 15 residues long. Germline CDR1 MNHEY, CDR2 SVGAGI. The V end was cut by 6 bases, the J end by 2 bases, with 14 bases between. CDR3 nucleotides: TGTGCCAGCAGACAATACGGGATCACTGGAAACACCATATATTTT. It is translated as CASRQYGITGNTIYF.

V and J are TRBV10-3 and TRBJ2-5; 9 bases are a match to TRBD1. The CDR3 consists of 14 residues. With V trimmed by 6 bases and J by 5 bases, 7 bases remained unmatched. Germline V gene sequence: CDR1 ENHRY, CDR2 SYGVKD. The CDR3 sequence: CAISTGTGRETQYF. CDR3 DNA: TGTGCCATCAGCACCGGGACAGGGCGGGAGACCCAGTACTTC.